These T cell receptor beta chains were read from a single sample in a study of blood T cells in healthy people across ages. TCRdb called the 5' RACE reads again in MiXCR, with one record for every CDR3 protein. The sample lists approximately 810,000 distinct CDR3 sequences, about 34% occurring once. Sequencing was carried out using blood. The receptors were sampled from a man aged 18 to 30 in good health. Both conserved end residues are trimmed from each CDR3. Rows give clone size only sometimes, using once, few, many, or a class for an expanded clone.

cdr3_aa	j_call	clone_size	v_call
ANSLGRDEQF	TRBJ2-1	NA	TRBV5-4
ASSLGGGTVSYEQY	TRBJ2-7	NA	TRBV7-9
ASGGQSPYEQY	TRBJ2-7	once	TRBV25-1
ASSLKTQETQY	TRBJ2-5	NA	TRBV7-3
ASSQAVGGYGYT	TRBJ1-2	few	TRBV4-1
SASGISYEQY	TRBJ2-7	NA	TRBV20-1
ASSLTRNEQY	TRBJ2-7	NA	TRBV14
ASSYDRADYGYT	TRBJ1-2	once	TRBV6-5
SARRSGHYNSPLH	TRBJ1-6	NA	TRBV20-1
ASSLVPPEKVGTEAF	TRBJ1-1	few	TRBV7-6
ASSHQDRQSSYEQY	TRBJ2-7	NA	TRBV12-3/TRBV12-4
ASSLVGAGRTDTQY	TRBJ2-3	many	TRBV7-2
ASSQTRDRDGETQY	TRBJ2-5	few	TRBV12-3/TRBV12-4
SATSLDSNYGYT	TRBJ1-2	many	TRBV20-1
ASNLTPGQRPHEQY	TRBJ2-7	once	TRBV27
SVEGQATSGANVLT	TRBJ2-6	few	TRBV29-1
VSSLGSYEQY	TRBJ2-7	NA	TRBV11-1
ASSPRQGGRYGYT	TRBJ1-2	few	TRBV7-2
ASSSWTADTQY	TRBJ2-3	few	TRBV5-5
ASSSGTGGGTNEKLF	TRBJ1-4	NA	TRBV7-9
ASSRHGSGQETQY	TRBJ2-5	many	TRBV6-5
SAGASEAF	TRBJ1-1	NA	TRBV20-1
ASSYEQNYGYT	TRBJ1-2	NA	TRBV6-2/TRBV6-3
ASSLWDFMGKNIQY	NA	NA	TRBV3-1
ASSSIAGTGGTEAF	TRBJ1-1	few	TRBV6-2/TRBV6-3
ASSLDADLHEQY	TRBJ2-7	NA	TRBV12-3/TRBV12-4
ASSSFVAGKYNEQF	TRBJ2-1	few	TRBV3-1
ASQGGGGYT	TRBJ1-2	NA	TRBV19
ASSMDRGIYNEQY	NA	NA	TRBV28
ASSLKPSGGYNEQF	TRBJ2-1	few	TRBV7-3
ASSYRGQRKQY	TRBJ2-5	NA	TRBV12-3/TRBV12-4
ASSLDREDTQY	TRBJ2-3	many	TRBV5-4